Included here is one TCR beta chain sequence, with context. V dropped 5 bases and J dropped 0; count of bases not matched to a gene: 9. There are 18 residues in the CDR3. Germline V gene sequence: CDR1 SGHAT, CDR2 FQNNGV. The assay was immunoSEQ multiplex PCR, and TCRdb's table has in-frame clones only and misses some. The data show 55,000 to 60,000 clones, 93% seen once. This record belongs to a study of OX40 agonist ivuxolimab in advanced cancers. Background on the study: It was ivuxolimab, an agonistic anti-OX40 (CD134) antibody, that patients were treated with. Ivuxolimab, which patients received intravenously every 2 weeks, was dosed at 0.01 to 10 mg/kg. Head and neck, renal cell, melanoma or hepatocellular carcinoma were the cancers that dose-escalation patients had.

The investigators sampled blood at baseline, at cycle 4 day 1, and at cycle 7 day 1. This sample comprised CD4+ or CD8+ T cells sorted from blood, obtained in a trial of the OX40 agonist ivuxolimab. The chain employs TRBV11-2 and TRBJ2-2; 10 bases match TRBD2. The sequence was collected from an adult with an advanced solid tumor such as melanoma, head and neck, liver or kidney cancer. DNA of the CDR3: TGTGCCAGCAGCGTCGTAGCGGGAGGCCCCCCGAACACCGGGGAGCTGTTTTTT. Translated: CASSVVAGGPPNTGELFF.